The 24 T cell receptor beta chains below come from one sample, sequenced in a study of CD8 T cells in Susac syndrome. The authors reverse transcribed roughly 0.5 to 1 ug RNA with random hexamers. TCRdb re-called the immunoSEQ multiplex PCR reads with MiXCR, one entry per CDR3 protein. The repertoire holds 150,000 to 200,000 distinct CDR3 sequences, with 92% as singletons. Sequenced: CD4+ T cells from PBMCs. Source of these receptors: a human donor in good health.

The rearrangement joins TRBV28 to TRBJ1-2, with TRBD1 identical over 10 bases. V shed 3 bases and J 2 bases; nucleotides not matched to a gene: 15. The CDR3 consists of 19 residues. Germline CDR1 reads MDHEN; CDR2 reads SYDVKM. The CDR3 here is CASSLAERQGAAHNYGYTF. In DNA form, the CDR3 reads TGTGCCAGCAGTTTGGCTGAAAGACAGGGGGCGGCCCACAACTATGGCTACACCTTC.

This chain connects TRBV19 to TRBJ1-5; 8 positions agree with TRBD1. V shed 6 bases, J shed 2 bases, and the junction held 0 bases outside the gene matches. The CDR3 spans 13 residues. Germline V gives CDR1 LNHDA, CDR2 SQIVND (reference sequence). In DNA form, the CDR3 reads TGTGCCAGTAGGGACAGGGGCAATCAGCCCCAGCATTTT. Translating it yields CASRDRGNQPQHF. The whole variable domain, filled in from reference TRBV19 and TRBJ1-5, reads DGGITQSPKYLFRKEGQNVTLSCEQNLNHDAMYWYRQDPGQGLRLIYYSQIVNDFQKGDIAEGYSVSREKKESFPLTVTSAQKNPTAFYLCASRDRGNQPQHFGDGTRLSIL.

The chain is built from TRBV7-2 and TRBJ2-3, with D tentatively TRBD2 (6 bases). From germline, CDR1 is SGHTA and CDR2 FQGNSA. There are 15 residues in the CDR3. Between the trimmed V and J ends, which lost 5 bases and 2 bases, there was a span of 14 bases. The CDR3 reads CASSPMGLHTDTQYF. Here the CDR3 DNA reads TGTGCCAGCAGCCCAATGGGACTGCACACAGATACGCAGTATTTT.

The chain links TRBV7-9 to TRBJ2-7; tentatively, D is TRBD1 (5 bases). The CDR3 totals 14 residues. V was cut by 4 bases and J by 5 bases, with 15 bases left in between. The V gene's germline CDR1 is SEHNR and CDR2 FQNEAQ (reference sequence). The CDR3 DNA is TGTGCCAGCAGCTCGAGACAGCCTCCTAACGAGCAGTACTTC. It encodes CASSSRQPPNEQYF.

J is TRBJ2-3 and V is TRBV5-1, with TRBD1 matching 7 bases. The length of the CDR3 is 14 residues. Germline CDR1 reads SGHRS; CDR2 reads YFSETQ. The V and J ends lost 4 bases and 7 bases, in that order; junction bases with no gene match: 9. As DNA, the CDR3 is TGCGCCAGCAGCCAGGGACAGTTTAGGAATACGCAGTATTTT. This codes for CASSQGQFRNTQYF.

V and J are TRBV6-5 and TRBJ2-1, with a tentative D call TRBD2 (5 bases). This CDR3 is 17 amino acids long. The V gene's germline CDR1 is MNHEY and CDR2 SVGAGI. V lost 0 bases to trimming and J lost 0 bases, with 12 bases between them. The CDR3, as DNA: TGTGCCAGCAGTTACTCGATTTTGGGGAGCTCCTACAATGAGCAGTTCTTC. Translation: CASSYSILGSSYNEQFF.

This clonotype was observed a single time. The V call is TRBV27, the J call TRBJ1-1, with D maybe TRBD1 (5 bases). Germline values: CDR1 MNHEY, CDR2 SMNVEV (reference sequence). Trimming took 4 bases from V and 1 from J, leaving 13 bases between them. The CDR3 consists of 15 residues. The CDR3 sequence: CASSSPGRGNTEAFF. CDR3 DNA: TGTGCCAGCAGTTCACCAGGGAGAGGGAACACTGAAGCTTTCTTT.

This chain uses TRBV5-1 with TRBJ2-7; 11 bases are a match to TRBD2. CDR3 length equals 16 residues. The germline V gene has CDR1 SGHRS and CDR2 YFSETQ. The V segment lost 4 bases and the J segment 0 bases; nucleotides outside the gene matches: 6. The CDR3 is CASSGWTSGSSYEQYF. The CDR3 nucleotides are TGCGCCAGCAGCGGGTGGACTAGCGGGTCCTCCTACGAGCAGTACTTC.

The chain uses TRBV20-1 and TRBJ2-3; 7 positions match TRBD1. The germline V gene has CDR1 DFQATT and CDR2 SNEGSKA (reference sequence). J lost 5 bases, V lost 5 bases, and 7 bases had no gene match. The CDR3 runs 13 residues. CDR3 DNA sequence: TGCAGTGCTCCGAACCAGGGGGTAGATACGCAGTATTTT. This gives the protein CSAPNQGVDTQYF.

The chain is built from TRBV4-3 and TRBJ2-3, with D possibly being TRBD2 (5 bases). The CDR3 has 17 amino acids. CDR1 and CDR2 from the germline V gene are LGHNA and YSLEER. V gave up 8 bases and J gave up 1 base, with 22 bases separating them. The CDR3 DNA is TGCGCCAGCGGCTTACGTCGGACTCGCCGGGGCACAGATACGCAGTATTTT. Its translation is CASGLRRTRRGTDTQYF.

This chain connects TRBV6-5 to TRBJ2-7; TRBD1 might be the D (6 bases). Trimming left V 4 bases short and J 3 bases short, with 16 bases between. Germline V gives CDR1 MNHEY, CDR2 SVGAGI. This CDR3 is built from 15 residues. CDR3 loop: CASSLTGPLSYEQYF. In DNA, the CDR3 is TGTGCCAGCAGTTTAACAGGGCCCCTAAGCTACGAGCAGTACTTC.

The chain combines TRBV13 with TRBJ2-6; maybe TRBD1 (7 bases). The ends were cut back, 0 bases at V and 2 bases at J, with 11 bases in the middle. CDR3 length: 17 residues. The germline gives CDR1 PRHDT, CDR2 FYEKMQ (reference sequence). The DNA of the CDR3 is TGTGCCAGCAGCTTAGGATGGAGGGGGCCTGGGGCCAACGTCCTGACTTTC. Its protein is CASSLGWRGPGANVLTF.

V is TRBV5-4 and J is TRBJ2-5, with D possibly TRBD2 on 6 matching bases. Trimming took off 5 bases at V and 2 bases at J, with 25 bases between the two ends. Germline V gives CDR1 SGHNT, CDR2 YYREEE (reference sequence). The CDR3 is made up of 18 amino acids. The CDR3 nucleotides read TGTGCCAGCAGTCCCCCGGGGCCAGGAGGGTGGAAACAAGAGACCCAGTACTTC. Translation: CASSPPGPGGWKQETQYF.

The CDR3, as DNA: TGTGCCAGCACCCTAGGACAGGGTGAAGAGACCCAGTACTTC. Protein product: CASTLGQGEETQYF. V usage is TRBV5-4 and J usage is TRBJ2-5; 8 bases fit TRBD1. V gave up 6 bases and J gave up 3 bases; unmatched junction bases: 7. The CDR3 loop spans 14 amino acids. Germline V lookup: CDR1 SGHNT, CDR2 YYREEE (reference sequence).

The chain links TRBV7-2 to TRBJ2-5; 8 bases line up with TRBD2. This CDR3 spans 14 amino acids. With V trimmed by 2 bases and J by 5 bases, 4 bases remained unmatched. Germline V gene sequence: CDR1 SGHTA, CDR2 FQGNSA. Here the CDR3 DNA reads TGTGCCAGCAGCTTATCGGGAGGGCCGGAGACCCAGTACTTC. Translated, it gives CASSLSGGPETQYF.

This clonotype has only one observation. The chain has TRBV5-1 and TRBJ2-1; D call uncertain. CDR1 and CDR2 (germline): SGHRS, YFSETQ. This CDR3 comprises 12 residues. V lost 0 bases, J lost 9 bases, and 7 bases lay in between. CDR3 sequence: CASSLEVFEQFF. CDR3 bases: TGCGCCAGCAGCTTGGAGGTGTTTGAGCAGTTCTTC. Based on the CDR3 plus reference TRBV5-1 and TRBJ2-1, the full variable domain is KAGVTQTPRYLIKTRGQQVTLSCSPISGHRSVSWYQQTPGQGLQFLFEYFSETQRNKGNFPGRFSGRQFSNSRSEMNVSTLELGDSALYLCASSLEVFEQFFGPGTRLTVL.

This chain connects TRBV5-1 to TRBJ1-1, with a tentative D call TRBD1 (5 bases). The CDR3 loop spans 14 amino acids. Trimming cost V 3 bases and J 2 bases, with 11 bases left between them. Germline assignment: CDR1 SGHRS and CDR2 YFSETQ. For the CDR3, the DNA is TGCGCCAGCAGCTGGGGGGACGGAAACACTGAAGCTTTCTTT. Amino acids: CASSWGDGNTEAFF.

This chain uses TRBV3-1 with TRBJ2-1, with 8 bases fitting TRBD2. The germline V gene encodes CDR1 LGHDT and CDR2 YNNKEL (reference sequence). Trimming at V came to 1 base and at J to 3 bases, leaving 2 bases not matched to a gene. This CDR3 spans 15 amino acids. This CDR3 is CASSQVSGNYNEQFF. In nucleotides, the CDR3 is TGTGCCAGCAGCCAAGTTAGCGGGAACTACAATGAGCAGTTCTTC.

The chain carries TRBV29-1 and TRBJ2-1, with 8 bases lining up with TRBD1. Germline values: CDR1 SQVTM, CDR2 ANQGSEA. The V segment lost 0 bases and the J segment 12 bases; nucleotides outside the gene matches: 10. The CDR3 has 14 residues. The CDR3 protein is CSVEDPDRAWGQFF. DNA of the CDR3: TGCAGCGTTGAAGATCCGGACAGGGCTTGGGGGCAGTTCTTC.

The genes are TRBV5-1 and TRBJ2-7, with no clear D. The V and J ends lost 5 bases and 0 bases respectively, with 12 bases between them. CDR3 length: 14 amino acids. Germline CDR1 is SGHRS and CDR2 is YFSETQ. This CDR3 is CASSPRTDSYEQYF. The CDR3, as DNA: TGCGCCAGCAGTCCCCGGACGGACTCCTACGAGCAGTACTTC.

The chain links TRBV5-1 to TRBJ2-3; D unclear. CDR3 length: 15 amino acids. Trimming removed 0 bases from V and 4 bases from J, with 12 bases in between. Per the germline V gene, CDR1 is SGHRS and CDR2 is YFSETQ. CDR3 loop: CASSLGDRTADTQYF. For the CDR3, the DNA is TGCGCCAGCAGCTTGGGCGATAGGACGGCAGATACGCAGTATTTT.

In its sample, this clonotype was seen once. The chain has TRBV6-5 and TRBJ2-7; possible D gene TRBD1, 6 bases. V was trimmed by 7 bases and J by 0 bases, leaving 10 bases between them. The V gene's germline CDR1 is MNHEY and CDR2 SVGAGI. The CDR3 sequence is 13 residues long. This chain's CDR3 is CASMEDSSYEQYF. DNA for the CDR3: TGTGCCAGCATGGAGGACAGCTCCTACGAGCAGTACTTC.

This clonotype showed up just a few times. This chain joins TRBV6-6 and TRBJ2-2, with TRBD1 matching over 9 bases. Germline assignment: CDR1 MNHNY and CDR2 SVGAGI (reference sequence). The CDR3 contains 15 residues. V trimming: 5 bases; J trimming: 2 bases; junction bases outside the gene matches: 3. CDR3 DNA sequence: TGTGCCAGCAGTCGGGGACAGGGTAACACCGGGGAGCTGTTTTTT. Translation gives CASSRGQGNTGELFF.

Only one count was recorded for this clonotype. V and J are TRBV7-3 and TRBJ2-2; D is perhaps TRBD2 (6 bases). Trimming stripped 4 bases from V and 5 bases from J, with 14 bases between. The V gene's germline CDR1 is SGHTA and CDR2 FQGTGA. This CDR3 has 15 residues. CDR3 bases: TGTGCCAGCAGCTGGGGACTTTCCGGGACCGGGGAGCTGTTTTTT. Protein: CASSWGLSGTGELFF.